This TCR beta chain stems from a study of shared clonotypes between healthy human individuals. The sample holds one count of this clone. Its target is not known. Germline lookup yields CDR1 SQVTM and CDR2 ANQGSEA. CDR3 size: 16 residues. The J segment lost 6 bases and the V segment lost 2 bases, leaving 11 bases of the junction unmatched. The study's findings and limits: A small donor pool kept down the genetic and exposure-history diversity that was represented.

Measured with immunoSEQ multiplex PCR; TCRdb has only the in-frame clones, and not every one. The sample carries 330,000 or so clones, roughly 70% recorded once. The clonotype was recovered from a man aged 30 to 39 in good health. The V call is TRBV29-1, the J call TRBJ2-1; 9 bases map to TRBD2. Specimen: memory CD4+ T cells sorted from blood. Stated subset: CD45RA-negative fraction. CDR3 nucleotide sequence: TGCAGCGTTGAACGCTTCTTAGCGGGAGAAACCAATGAGCAGTTCTTC. As protein: CSVERFLAGETNEQFF.